This is a list of T cell receptor beta chains from one sample in a study of neoadjuvant anti-PD-1 for oral cavity cancer. Sequencing used immunoSEQ multiplex PCR; TCRdb keeps in-frame clones, though not all of them. This table holds roughly 60,000 clones, 65% to 80% found once. Material: PBMCs, obtained before nivolumab (anti-PD-1) treatment. The source of these receptors is a person between 35 and 79 years old with oral cavity squamous cell carcinoma. CDR3s include the opening cysteine and the closing phenylalanine or tryptophan. The D gene is left open where the match is weak. Not every row has a clone size; where given, it reads once, few, many or a size class.

V	J	size	D	DNA	CDR3
TRBV6-6	TRBJ1-1	.	TRBD1	TGTGCCAGCAGTTCGAGGACAGGGAACACTGAAGCTTTCTTT	CASSSRTGNTEAFF
TRBV2	TRBJ1-1	few	.	TGTGCCAGCAGTCCCCGGGGAGGAGCTTTCTTT	CASSPRGGAFF
TRBV6-1	TRBJ2-5	once	.	TGTGCCAGCAGTGGAGTTGGGGTCGGTGAGACCCAGTACTTC	CASSGVGVGETQYF
TRBV6-5	TRBJ1-6	.	.	TGTGCCAGCAGGGGTGACTCCCAAGGGTTTTCACCCCTCCACTTT	CASRGDSQGFSPLHF
TRBV19	TRBJ2-3	.	TRBD2	TGTGCCAGTAAACCGGGGACTAGCAGAACCACAGATACGCAGTATTTT	CASKPGTSRTTDTQYF
TRBV5-4	TRBJ2-5	.	.	TGTGCCGTCCAAAGGGGCGGAGAGACCCAGTACTTC	CAVQRGGETQYF
TRBV15	TRBJ2-1	.	.	TGTGCCACCAGCCTGGACGCATACAATGAGCAGTTCTTC	CATSLDAYNEQFF
TRBV7-8	TRBJ2-2	.	TRBD1	TGTGCCAGCAGCTTAGAAGAGCGGACAGGGCCCACCGGGGAGCTGTTTTTT	CASSLEERTGPTGELFF
TRBV5-1	TRBJ2-2	.	.	TGCGCCAGCAGCTTGGAGGGGACGGGGGTCACCGGGGAGCTGTTTTTT	CASSLEGTGVTGELFF
TRBV6-5	TRBJ1-1	.	.	TGTGCCAGCAATTACGGGTTGAACACTGAAGCTTTCTTT	CASNYGLNTEAFF
TRBV6-5	TRBJ2-1	few	.	TGTGCCAGCAGACCCGACAGGCGGAGCAATTCGTTCTTC	CASRPDRRSNSFF
TRBV2	TRBJ2-1	few	TRBD2	TGTGCCGTAGGGGGGACTAGCGGTAACAATGAGCAGTTCTTC	CAVGGTSGNNEQFF
TRBV6-1	TRBJ1-2	.	TRBD1	TGTGCCAGCAGGAATGCCGGGACAGGGGAACGGGGCTACACCTTC	CASRNAGTGERGYTF